These 16 T cell receptor beta chains originate from one sample sequenced in a study of blood T cells in healthy people across ages. The authors ran a second PCR of 7 to 11 cycles using a sample-barcoded 5' primer and a J-beta primer mix. TCRdb passed the 5' RACE reads through MiXCR, listing each CDR3 protein once. Of hundreds of thousands of distinct CDR3 sequences listed, approximately 53% are singletons. Source material: blood. The receptor source for this set is a man aged 40-50 years in good health.

This chain joins TRBV25-1 and TRBJ1-2; D is uncertain. Germline V gives CDR1 MGHDK, CDR2 SYGVNS. This CDR3 is built from 14 residues. Trimming pared 6 bases from V and 1 base from J, leaving 12 bases between. The CDR3 DNA is TGTGCCAGCAGGGGATCGGGAGATAACTATGGCTACACCTTC. Translated, it gives CASRGSGDNYGYTF.

This clonotype was seen once. This chain connects TRBV21-1 to TRBJ2-3. TRBV21-1 constitutes a pseudogene. The CDR3 spans 14 residues. The CDR3 nucleotides read TGTGCCAGCCGCGAACCCACGGACACAGATACGCAGTATTTT. Protein: CASREPTDTDTQYF.

This clonotype was picked up a small number of times. This rearrangement joins TRBV28 to TRBJ1-5, with TRBD1 identical over 9 bases. Germline assignment: CDR1 MDHEN and CDR2 SYDVKM. J gave up 6 bases and V 2 bases, and 5 bases lay outside the gene matches. This CDR3 contains 15 residues. In DNA form, the CDR3 reads TGTGCCAGCAGTTTAGGGACAGGGTTGAGTCAGCCCCAGCATTTT. Translation gives CASSLGTGLSQPQHF.

This clonotype has a handful of counts. This sequence joins TRBV27 and TRBJ2-5; no firm D call. Germline CDR1 MNHEY, CDR2 SMNVEV (reference sequence). The germline V and J ends were trimmed by 2 bases and 5 bases, with 9 bases remaining between them. The CDR3 has 13 residues. CDR3 nucleotides: TGTGCCAGCAGTTTAGGCAGACACGAGACCCAGTACTTC. This codes for CASSLGRHETQYF.

The chain combines TRBV11-1 with TRBJ2-7, with D perhaps TRBD1 (6 bases). Trimming cost V 6 bases and J 2 bases, with 20 bases left between them. The CDR3 is 16 amino acids. CDR1 and CDR2 from the germline V gene are SGHAT and FQDESV (reference sequence). The CDR3 DNA sequence: TGTGCCAGCAGACCCCAGGGGCAGGCTTCGACCTACGAGCAGTACTTC. Residues: CASRPQGQASTYEQYF.

This chain links TRBV20-1 with TRBJ1-2, with TRBD1 as a possible D gene (5 bases). The V and J ends lost 0 bases and 8 bases respectively, with 22 bases between them. The length of the CDR3 is 16 residues. Germline loops: CDR1 DFQATT, CDR2 SNEGSKA (reference sequence). The CDR3 spells CSARDTGRAGGSGYTF. CDR3 coding DNA: TGCAGTGCTAGAGATACAGGAAGGGCGGGTGGTAGCGGCTACACCTTC.

The chain links TRBV5-1 to TRBJ2-1; D is possibly TRBD1 or TRBD2 (6 bases each). V lost 0 bases and J 9 bases, leaving 16 bases between the germline ends. This CDR3 contains 15 residues. Germline CDR1 reads SGHRS; CDR2 reads YFSETQ. The CDR3 sequence is CASSLVGGLGGEQFF. DNA for the CDR3: TGCGCCAGCAGCTTGGTGGGGGGCCTAGGTGGTGAGCAGTTCTTC.

The chain uses TRBV2 and TRBJ2-3, with a possible D match to TRBD1 (5 bases). Germline lookup yields CDR1 SNHLY and CDR2 FYNNEI. V dropped 8 bases and J dropped 13 bases, with 16 bases sitting between them. The CDR3 is 11 residues long. The CDR3 DNA sequence: TGTGCCAGCGCAACAGTCTCCAGGGAGTATTTT. Amino acids: CASATVSREYF.

This chain joins TRBV4-3 and TRBJ2-1; TRBD1 agrees at 7 bases. The V segment lost 2 bases and the J segment 0 bases; nucleotides outside the gene matches: 7. Germline CDR1 is LGHNA and CDR2 is YSLEER. This CDR3 region has 17 residues. The CDR3 spells CASSQWTGGDSYNEQFF. As DNA, the CDR3 is TGCGCCAGCAGCCAATGGACAGGTGGAGACTCCTACAATGAGCAGTTCTTC.

The genes are TRBV10-3 and TRBJ2-3; 11 positions match TRBD2. Germline V gives CDR1 ENHRY, CDR2 SYGVKD. The CDR3 is 16 amino acids. Germline trimming cut 5 bases from V and 11 bases from J; bases unmatched to any gene: 15. The CDR3 nucleotides are TGTGCCATCAGTATACCCGGGACTAGCGGAGTCAATGAGCAGTATTTT. Residues: CAISIPGTSGVNEQYF.

To note about this clonotype: At one end the junction does not follow the germline gene, possibly because of a read error. The J gene is TRBJ1-1, the V gene TRBV7-7; D call uncertain. CDR1 is SSHAT, CDR2 FNYEAQ, per germline (reference sequence). The CDR3 totals 13 residues. The CDR3, as DNA: TGTGCTAGCAGCTTATCTTTTGAAACTGAAGCTTTCTTT. It specifies CASSLSFETEAFF.

This clonotype has only a few counts. The chain combines TRBV20-1 with TRBJ2-5, with 7 bases aligning to TRBD1. The ends lost 3 bases at V and 3 bases at J; junction bases unmatched: 7. This CDR3 is 14 amino acids long. Germline lookup yields CDR1 DFQATT and CDR2 SNEGSKA (reference sequence). The CDR3 here is CSARETGLEETQYF. Written as DNA, the CDR3 is TGCAGTGCTAGGGAGACAGGGTTGGAAGAGACCCAGTACTTC.

This clonotype has just a few counts. This chain uses TRBV7-2 with TRBJ2-1; the match to TRBD1 covers 12 bases. The J segment lost 8 bases and the V segment lost 0 bases, leaving 2 bases of the junction unmatched. Germline CDR1 and CDR2: SGHTA and FQGNSA. The CDR3 covers 15 residues. This CDR3 is CASSLAGTGGDEQFF. The CDR3 nucleotides read TGTGCCAGCAGCTTAGCGGGGACAGGGGGCGATGAGCAGTTCTTC.

This chain links TRBV6-5 with TRBJ1-4; no firm D call. In germline, CDR1 is MNHEY, CDR2 SVGAGI. Trimming left V 6 bases short and J 3 bases short, with 14 bases between. This CDR3 region has 15 residues. Written as DNA, the CDR3 is TGTGCCAGCAGCCCTTTCGGGCCCCCTAATGAAAAACTGTTTTTT. Translation gives CASSPFGPPNEKLFF.

V gene TRBV28 combines with J gene TRBJ2-1; possible D gene TRBD1, 6 bases. Germline V gives CDR1 MDHEN, CDR2 SYDVKM. Trimming removed 5 bases from V and 7 bases from J, with 33 bases in between. The CDR3 covers 20 residues. The CDR3 region has the DNA TGTGCCAGCAGTCCACGTTTCGGCAGGGGCCGTTCCGATTTGGGTAATGAGCAGTTCTTC. It translates to CASSPRFGRGRSDLGNEQFF. The whole variable domain, remainder taken from reference TRBV28 and TRBJ2-1, is DVKVTQSSRYLVKRTGEKVFLECVQDMDHENMFWYRQDPGLGLRLIYFSYDVKMKEKGDIPEGYSVSREKKERFSLILESASTNQTSMYLCASSPRFGRGRSDLGNEQFFGPGTRLTVL.

The chain links TRBV28 to TRBJ1-4, with D perhaps TRBD1 (6 bases). The CDR3 sequence is 16 residues long. The germline V gene encodes CDR1 MDHEN and CDR2 SYDVKM. V lost 4 bases to trimming and J lost 7 bases, with 19 bases between them. The CDR3 sequence is CASSSPKQGLSEKLFF. The DNA for the CDR3 is TGTGCCAGCAGTTCTCCGAAACAGGGATTGAGTGAAAAACTGTTTTTT.